This T cell receptor beta chain derives from a study of blood T cell repertoires in COVID-19. As for the study in general: PBMCs, B-cell-depleted T cells, or T cells provided the cDNA or gDNA that made up the material.

This clone occurred once. The method was immunoSEQ multiplex PCR; TCRdb's version includes in-frame clones alone and lacks a portion of them. The sample yields around 42,000 clones, around 80% seen once. Germline lookup yields CDR1 GTSNPN and CDR2 SVGIG (reference sequence). CDR3 length: 15 amino acids. Trimming stripped 2 bases from V and 0 bases from J, with 13 bases between. The chain links TRBV30 to TRBJ1-1; D ambiguous. The clonotype was recovered from a man older than 75 with active or convalescent COVID-19. Sequenced sample: peripheral blood. The CDR3 protein is CAWSTSAGMNTEAFF. The CDR3 nucleotides read TGTGCCTGGAGTACGTCTGCGGGGATGAACACTGAAGCTTTCTTT. Supplemented by reference TRBV30 and TRBJ1-1, the full variable domain reads SQTIHQWPATLVQPVGSPLSLECTVEGTSNPNLYWYRQAAGRGLQLLFYSVGIGQISSEVPQNLSASRPQDRQFILSSKKLLLSDSGFYLCAWSTSAGMNTEAFFGQGTRLTVV.